Each of the 32 T cell receptor beta chains below was sequenced from the same sample in a study of beta chain features in type 1 diabetes. These receptors' antigens are unknown. Findings of the study overall: Among all four CD4+ subsets, Type 1 diabetes patients had TCRB CDR3s that were moderately but significantly shorter.

Expressed TCRB transcripts were sequenced after all isolated RNA was converted to cDNA. Generated by immunoSEQ multiplex PCR, the TCRdb table keeps only in-frame clones and is missing some. The sample has over 120,000 clones; roughly an eighth are singletons. Specimen: central memory CD4+ T cells from blood. All receptors derive from a man younger than 35 with type 1 diabetes.

The V gene is TRBV27, the J gene TRBJ1-2; TRBD1 might be the D (5 bases). V lost 5 bases to trimming and J lost 8 bases, with 12 bases between them. The CDR3 runs to 12 residues. Per the germline V gene, CDR1 is MNHEY and CDR2 is SMNVEV (reference sequence). The CDR3 loop reads CASSPQGEGYTF. As DNA, the CDR3 is TGTGCCAGCAGTCCCCAGGGCGAGGGCTACACCTTC.

The V gene is TRBV6-5, the J gene TRBJ2-2; D remains ambiguous. Between the trimmed V and J ends, which lost 7 bases and 3 bases, there was a span of 9 bases. The CDR3 spans 13 residues. The germline V gene has CDR1 MNHEY and CDR2 SVGAGI. CDR3 in amino acids: CASTHPDTGELFF. CDR3 sequence (DNA): TGTGCCAGCACCCACCCGGACACCGGGGAGCTGTTTTTT.

This clone came up many times. This sequence joins TRBV4-2 and TRBJ2-4; D perhaps matches TRBD2 (6 bases). The CDR3 covers 17 residues. From germline, CDR1 is LGHNA and CDR2 YNFKEQ. The V end lost 0 bases, the J end lost 0 bases, and 12 bases lay between the germline ends. The CDR3 spells CASSQDQTGLAKNIQYF. The CDR3 coding sequence is TGTGCCAGCAGCCAAGATCAGACGGGACTAGCCAAAAACATTCAGTACTTC.

V usage is TRBV4-1 and J usage is TRBJ1-1; D unclear. Trimming left V 1 base short and J 0 bases short, with 9 bases between. Germline V gene lookup returns CDR1 MGHRA and CDR2 YSYEKL. The CDR3 length is 15 residues. CDR3 protein: CASSQGELMNTEAFF. In DNA, the CDR3 is TGCGCCAGCAGCCAAGGGGAGCTCATGAACACTGAAGCTTTCTTT.

This clone was counted a few times. The chain carries TRBV7-3 and TRBJ2-3; D is unclear. Trimming removed 0 bases from V and 6 bases from J, with 10 bases in between. Germline lookup yields CDR1 SGHTA and CDR2 FQGTGA. This CDR3 spans 14 amino acids. CDR3 coding DNA: TGTGCCAGCAGCTTAACCTACATGGGGGATACGCAGTATTTT. It codes for CASSLTYMGDTQYF. The complete variable domain, with remaining parts taken from reference TRBV7-3 and TRBJ2-3, reads GAGVSQTPSNKVTEKGKYVELRCDPISGHTALYWYRQSLGQGPEFLIYFQGTGAADDSGLPNDRFFAVRPEGSVSTLKIQRTERGDSAVYLCASSLTYMGDTQYFGPGTRLTVL.

This clone has only a few counts. J is TRBJ1-1 and V is TRBV19; 8 nucleotides match TRBD1. This CDR3 is built from 15 residues. J was trimmed by 4 bases and V by 5 bases; bases with no gene match: 9. The germline CDR1 and CDR2 sequences are LNHDA and SQIVND (reference sequence). CDR3 in amino acids: CASSEHRGESTEAFF. CDR3 bases: TGTGCCAGTAGTGAGCACAGGGGGGAGAGCACTGAAGCTTTCTTT.

The V gene is TRBV14, the J gene TRBJ1-2; 7 bases are shared with TRBD1. Germline trimming cut 1 base from V and 3 bases from J; bases unmatched to any gene: 5. Germline-derived CDR1 and CDR2 are SGHDN and FVKESK. This CDR3 contains 15 residues. CDR3 sequence: CASSQGTGVYYGYTF. Written as DNA, the CDR3 is TGTGCCAGCAGCCAAGGGACAGGTGTTTACTATGGCTACACCTTC. Together with reference TRBV14 and TRBJ1-2, the CDR3 gives the full variable domain: EAGVTQFPSHSVIEKGQTVTLRCDPISGHDNLYWYRRVMGKEIKFLLHFVKESKQDESGMPNNRFLAERTGGTYSTLKVQPAELEDSGVYFCASSQGTGVYYGYTFGSGTRLTVV.

This clone was detected only a few times. The V call is TRBV5-6, the J call TRBJ2-7; D perhaps matches TRBD1 (7 bases). CDR1 and CDR2 (germline): SGHDT, YYEEEE. Trimming took off 4 bases at V and 0 bases at J, with 17 bases between the two ends. The CDR3 runs to 16 residues. The DNA of the CDR3 is TGTGCCAGCAGCAACCCCAGGGGGGCCTTCTCCTACGAGCAGTACTTC. Translation: CASSNPRGAFSYEQYF. The whole variable domain, filled in from reference TRBV5-6 and TRBJ2-7, reads DAGVTQSPTHLIKTRGQQVTLRCSPKSGHDTVSWYQQALGQGPQFIFQYYEEEERQRGNFPDRFSGHQFPNYSSELNVNALLLGDSALYLCASSNPRGAFSYEQYFGPGTRLTVT.

As for this clone: Other DNA sequences in the same sample also yield this CDR3. V is TRBV19 and J is TRBJ2-4, with D hard to call. Germline values: CDR1 LNHDA, CDR2 SQIVND (reference sequence). CDR3 length: 13 residues. Trimming shortened V by 7 bases and J by 0 bases, and 7 bases separated the two germline ends. In DNA, the CDR3 is TGTGCCAGTATGGGGTTAGCCAAAAACATTCAGTACTTC. It yields the protein CASMGLAKNIQYF. Combining the CDR3 with reference TRBV19 and TRBJ2-4 gives the whole variable domain DGGITQSPKYLFRKEGQNVTLSCEQNLNHDAMYWYRQDPGQGLRLIYYSQIVNDFQKGDIAEGYSVSREKKESFPLTVTSAQKNPTAFYLCASMGLAKNIQYFGAGTRLSVL.

In its sample, this clone was seen a few times. V and J are TRBV7-2 and TRBJ2-5, with TRBD1 identical over 8 bases. The CDR3 is 15 residues long. V was clipped by 4 bases and J by 1 base; unmatched bases: 5. Germline CDR1 reads SGHTA; CDR2 reads FQGNSA. CDR3 in amino acids: CASSWSGQAQETQYF. The CDR3 region has the DNA TGTGCCAGCAGCTGGTCGGGACAGGCCCAAGAGACCCAGTACTTC.

This clone was seen a few times. The CDR3 here is CAWSGQSGELFF. In DNA, the CDR3 is TGTGCCTGGAGTGGACAGTCCGGGGAGCTGTTTTTT. The V call is TRBV30, the J call TRBJ2-2; TRBD1 might be the D (5 bases). CDR3 length: 12 residues. In germline, CDR1 is GTSNPN, CDR2 SVGIG (reference sequence). Trimming shortened V by 1 base and J by 6 bases, and 6 bases separated the two germline ends.

The table lists this clone with a few counts. The chain couples TRBV10-3 to TRBJ1-1; tentative D call: TRBD1 (6 bases). CDR3 length: 12 amino acids. V was shortened by 6 bases and J by 9 bases, with 14 bases between the two germline ends. Looked up from germline, CDR1 is ENHRY and CDR2 is SYGVKD. CDR3 in DNA: TGTGCCATCAGGGACAGCGGCGGGAAAGCTTTCTTT. This encodes CAIRDSGGKAFF.

This clone occurred many times. V usage is TRBV7-9 and J usage is TRBJ2-7; 7 positions match TRBD1. The germline gives CDR1 SEHNR, CDR2 FQNEAQ (reference sequence). The CDR3 has 16 residues. The V gene end was trimmed by 3 bases and the J gene end by 0 bases; junction bases not matched to a gene: 8. CDR3 DNA: TGTGCCAGCAGCTTTCTCGACAGGGCGAGCTCCTACGAGCAGTACTTC. Residues: CASSFLDRASSYEQYF.

The chain couples TRBV27 to TRBJ1-1, with D possibly TRBD1 on 6 matching bases. The germline V gene has CDR1 MNHEY and CDR2 SMNVEV (reference sequence). Trimming shortened V by 7 bases and J by 5 bases, and 17 bases separated the two germline ends. The CDR3 length is 14 residues. The chain's CDR3 is CASNYREGLTEAFF. The CDR3 DNA reads as TGTGCCAGCAATTACAGGGAGGGGTTGACTGAAGCTTTCTTT.

The J gene is TRBJ2-2, the V gene TRBV10-3; 7 nucleotides line up with TRBD1. CDR3 length: 15 amino acids. After removal of 10 bases from V and 4 bases from J, the junction contained 12 bases not matched to a gene. Germline V gives CDR1 ENHRY, CDR2 SYGVKD. The CDR3 loop is CASGTASTGTGELFF. In DNA, the CDR3 is TGTGCCAGTGGGACAGCCAGTACCGGCACCGGGGAGCTGTTTTTT.

This clone was recorded a few times. The V and J genes are TRBV14 and TRBJ2-7, with D perhaps matching TRBD1 (5 bases). Trimming removed 5 bases at V and 6 bases at J, with 14 bases between. Germline-derived CDR1 and CDR2 are SGHDN and FVKESK. The CDR3 spans 13 residues. The CDR3 sequence is CASSNSRASEQYF. CDR3 DNA sequence: TGTGCCAGCAGCAACTCCAGGGCTTCCGAGCAGTACTTC.

This sequence joins TRBV7-8 and TRBJ2-6; a weak D match, TRBD2 (5 bases). The germline V gene encodes CDR1 SGHVS and CDR2 FQNEAQ. Trimming pared 5 bases from V and 5 bases from J, leaving 10 bases between. The CDR3 length is 14 residues. The CDR3 DNA is TGTGCCAGCAGCCTACGGACTTGGGCCAACGTCCTGACTTTC. Protein product: CASSLRTWANVLTF.

This chain joins TRBV30 and TRBJ2-7, with D tentatively TRBD2 (6 bases). CDR1 and CDR2 from the germline V gene are GTSNPN and SVGIG (reference sequence). CDR3 length equals 15 residues. V shed 4 bases and J shed 6 bases, with 22 bases lying between them. In DNA, the CDR3 is TGTGCCTGGAAGAACCCACGGGCGGGGTTGAGCGAGCAGTACTTC. This translates into CAWKNPRAGLSEQYF.

The chain is built from TRBV20-1 and TRBJ2-5; no definite D call. This CDR3 has 10 residues. V was trimmed by 4 bases and J by 3 bases, leaving 3 bases between them. CDR1 and CDR2 from the germline V gene are DFQATT and SNEGSKA (reference sequence). The DNA of the CDR3 is TGCAGTGCTAAAGAAGAGACCCAGTACTTC. Translation gives CSAKEETQYF.

The chain joins TRBV6-5 to TRBJ1-5; 7 bases are a match to TRBD1. This CDR3 is 15 amino acids long. After removal of 6 bases from V and 7 bases from J, the junction contained 12 bases not matched to a gene. Germline V gene data show CDR1 as MNHEY and CDR2 as SVGAGI. Here the CDR3 DNA reads TGTGCCAGCAGCCTCGACCAGGGGGGAGGCCAGCCCCAGCATTTT. Encoded protein: CASSLDQGGGQPQHF.

The table lists this clone with a few counts. The chain combines TRBV5-5 with TRBJ1-3, with a tentative D call TRBD1 (5 bases). CDR1 is SGHKS, CDR2 YYEKEE, per germline (reference sequence). V lost 2 bases to trimming and J lost 0 bases, with 12 bases between them. This CDR3 has 16 amino acids. DNA for the CDR3: TGTGCCAGCAGCTTACGGGAGGGGAACTCTGGAAACACCATATATTTT. It yields the protein CASSLREGNSGNTIYF.

This clone was seen more than once but under ten times. The chain uses TRBV18 and TRBJ2-5, with unresolved D. Deletions cut 8 bases from V and 3 bases from J, with 13 bases between. Germline assignment: CDR1 KGHSH and CDR2 LQKENI. The CDR3 spans 13 residues. The CDR3, as DNA: TGTGCCAGCCGCCCACAGAGTAAAGAGACCCAGTACTTC. Protein sequence: CASRPQSKETQYF.

The rearrangement uses TRBV9 and TRBJ1-4, with TRBD1 identical over 8 bases. The CDR3 is made up of 15 amino acids. The trim removed 4 bases at V and 8 bases at J, leaving 10 bases unmatched. From germline, CDR1 is SGDLS and CDR2 YYNGEE. The CDR3 loop reads CASSPTDREGEKLFF. The CDR3 nucleotides are TGTGCCAGCAGCCCAACGGACAGGGAAGGAGAAAAACTGTTTTTT.

The chain couples TRBV9 to TRBJ1-2, with D unclear. Germline V gene lookup returns CDR1 SGDLS and CDR2 YYNGEE. Trimming removed 0 bases at V and 5 bases at J, with 14 bases between. The CDR3 covers 15 residues. The CDR3 region is CASSVEGSTKYGYTF. CDR3 sequence (DNA): TGTGCCAGCAGCGTAGAAGGGTCGACCAAGTATGGCTACACCTTC.

This clone occurred a few times. The V gene is TRBV5-4, the J gene TRBJ2-7; possibly TRBD1 for D (6 bases). Trimming took 1 base from V and 4 from J, leaving 21 bases between them. Per the germline V gene, CDR1 is SGHNT and CDR2 is YYREEE (reference sequence). CDR3 size: 17 residues. The CDR3: CASSLSRGQRGSYEQYF. In DNA, the CDR3 is TGTGCCAGCAGCTTGAGTAGAGGACAGAGGGGATCATACGAGCAGTACTTC. Drawing the rest from reference TRBV5-4 and TRBJ2-7, the complete variable domain is ETGVTQSPTHLIKTRGQQVTLRCSSQSGHNTVSWYQQALGQGPQFIFQYYREEENGRGNFPPRFSGLQFPNYSSELNVNALELDDSALYLCASSLSRGQRGSYEQYFGPGTRLTVT.

This clone was seen more than once but under ten times. This chain uses TRBV5-1 with TRBJ1-4; 7 bases align to TRBD1. CDR3 size: 16 residues. V shed 0 bases, J shed 3 bases, and the junction held 5 bases outside the gene matches. Germline V gene lookup returns CDR1 SGHRS and CDR2 YFSETQ. In DNA, the CDR3 is TGCGCCAGCAGCTTGGAGGGGGCACGGGCTAATGAAAAACTGTTTTTT. This sequence encodes CASSLEGARANEKLFF.

In its sample, this clone was seen a few times. CDR3 coding DNA: TGTGCCAGCAGCTTATTAGGGAGCAATCAGCCCCAGCATTTT. Amino acids: CASSLLGSNQPQHF. The V call is TRBV7-2, the J call TRBJ1-5; no clear D. The germline V gene encodes CDR1 SGHTA and CDR2 FQGNSA. CDR3 length equals 14 residues. The V gene lost 2 bases and the J gene lost 1 base, with 6 bases spanning the gap.

The J gene is TRBJ1-1, the V gene TRBV30, with TRBD1 matching over 9 bases. From germline, CDR1 is GTSNPN and CDR2 SVGIG (reference sequence). V shed 7 bases and J 11 bases; nucleotides not matched to a gene: 14. This CDR3 has 13 amino acids. The CDR3 nucleotides read TGTGCCTCGTCACATGGACAGGGGAGATTGGCTTTCTTT. Its protein is CASSHGQGRLAFF.

This clone has just a few counts. The genes are TRBV2 and TRBJ1-4, with 7 bases fitting TRBD1. The CDR3 is 12 amino acids. The V gene's germline CDR1 is SNHLY and CDR2 FYNNEI. Trimming at V came to 4 bases and at J to 7 bases, leaving 0 bases not matched to a gene. The CDR3 DNA is TGTGCCAGCAGTGGACAGGGTGAAAAACTGTTTTTT. It encodes CASSGQGEKLFF.

There are many counts of this clone. This chain connects TRBV5-1 to TRBJ2-7; D may be TRBD1 (6 bases). The ends were cut back, 3 bases at V and 5 bases at J, with 15 bases in the middle. Germline V gives CDR1 SGHRS, CDR2 YFSETQ. The CDR3 sequence is 14 residues long. CDR3 residues: CASSSSNRAHEQYF. The CDR3, as DNA: TGCGCCAGCAGCTCATCGAACAGGGCCCACGAGCAGTACTTC. Full variable domain (rest looked up from reference TRBV5-1 and TRBJ2-7): KAGVTQTPRYLIKTRGQQVTLSCSPISGHRSVSWYQQTPGQGLQFLFEYFSETQRNKGNFPGRFSGRQFSNSRSEMNVSTLELGDSALYLCASSSSNRAHEQYFGPGTRLTVT.

Ten or more counts support this clone. The genes are TRBV19 and TRBJ2-1; 7 bases fit TRBD1. The germline gives CDR1 LNHDA, CDR2 SQIVND (reference sequence). V lost 1 base to trimming and J lost 10 bases; unmatched junction nucleotides: 10. The length of the CDR3 is 15 residues. CDR3 amino acids: CASSIGGGQPGEQFF. In nucleotides, the CDR3 is TGTGCCAGTAGTATAGGAGGGGGACAGCCCGGGGAGCAGTTCTTC.

This clone was seen more than once but under ten times. The rearrangement uses TRBV7-8 and TRBJ1-3; possibly TRBD1 for D (6 bases). The germline gives CDR1 SGHVS, CDR2 FQNEAQ. Trimming took 10 bases from V and 4 from J, leaving 20 bases between them. The CDR3 has 15 amino acids. This CDR3 is CATKQGTPSGNTIYF. The DNA of the CDR3 is TGTGCCACCAAACAGGGAACCCCCTCCGGAAACACCATATATTTT.